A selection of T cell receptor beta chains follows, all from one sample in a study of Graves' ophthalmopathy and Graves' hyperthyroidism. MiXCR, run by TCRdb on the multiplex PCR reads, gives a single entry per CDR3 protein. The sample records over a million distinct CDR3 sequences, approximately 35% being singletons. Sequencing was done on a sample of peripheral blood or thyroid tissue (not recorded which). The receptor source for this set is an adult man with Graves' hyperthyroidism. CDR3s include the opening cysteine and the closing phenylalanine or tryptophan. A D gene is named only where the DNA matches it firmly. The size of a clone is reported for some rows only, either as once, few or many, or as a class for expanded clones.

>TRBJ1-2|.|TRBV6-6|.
CASSFRTTENYGYTF
TGTGCCAGCAGTTTCCGGACGACAGAAAATTATGGCTACACCTTC
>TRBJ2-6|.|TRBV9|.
CASSSLQRNKDPGANVLTF
TGTGCCAGCAGTTCATTACAGAGGAATAAAGATCCTGGGGCCAACGTCCTGACTTTC
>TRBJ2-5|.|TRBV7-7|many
CASSGTGGGQETQYF
TGTGCCAGCAGCGGAACCGGAGGGGGCCAAGAGACCCAGTACTTC
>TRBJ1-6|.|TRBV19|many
CASSTYGGQLPLHF
TGTGCCAGTAGTACCTATGGGGGTCAATTGCCCCTCCACTTT
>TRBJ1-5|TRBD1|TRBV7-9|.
CASRRAGTGLHF
TGTGCCAGCAGACGTGCCGGGACAGGGCTGCATTTT
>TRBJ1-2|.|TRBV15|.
CATSRVRGNYGYTF
TGTGCCACCAGCAGAGTGAGGGGGAACTATGGCTACACCTTC
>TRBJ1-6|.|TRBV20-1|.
CSAGPGYSPLHF
TGCAGTGCTGGCCCCGGGTATTCACCCCTCCACTTT
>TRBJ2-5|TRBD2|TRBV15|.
CATSSGTSGGETQYF
TGTGCCACCAGCTCCGGGACTAGCGGAGGAGAGACCCAGTACTTC
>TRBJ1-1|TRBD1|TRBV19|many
CASTSSGQGRAEAFF
TGTGCCAGTACCTCCTCGGGACAGGGACGCGCTGAAGCTTTCTTT
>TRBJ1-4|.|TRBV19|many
CASRRAGAREKLFF
TGTGCCAGTAGGAGAGCGGGGGCGCGTGAAAAACTGTTTTTT
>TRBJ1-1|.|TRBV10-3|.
CASSEDPGQDTEAFF
TGTGCCAGCAGTGAAGATCCGGGTCAAGACACTGAAGCTTTCTTT
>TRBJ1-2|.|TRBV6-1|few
CASSGLSQNYGYTF
TGTGCCAGCAGTGGACTCAGCCAGAACTATGGCTACACCTTC
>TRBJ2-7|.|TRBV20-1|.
CSSQTGPYEQYF
TGCAGCTCGCAGACAGGACCCTACGAGCAGTACTTC
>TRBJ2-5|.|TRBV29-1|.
CSVRSEETQYF
TGCAGTGTTAGATCCGAGGAGACCCAGTACTTC
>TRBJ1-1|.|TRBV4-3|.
CASSPQIGGRLNTEAFF
TGCGCCAGCAGCCCCCAAATCGGGGGACGGCTGAACACTGAAGCTTTCTTT
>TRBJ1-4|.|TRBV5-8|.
CASSSPDSTNEKLFF
TGTGCCAGCAGCTCACCTGACTCGACTAATGAAAAACTGTTTTTT
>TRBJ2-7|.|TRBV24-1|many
CATNDQDQYF
TGTGCCACCAACGACCAAGATCAGTACTTC
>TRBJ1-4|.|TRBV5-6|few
CASSLSAGKRKLFF
TGTGCCAGCAGCTTGTCGGCAGGGAAGCGAAAACTGTTTTTT
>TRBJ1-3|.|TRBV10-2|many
CASGLGRPSSGNTIYF
TGCGCCAGCGGCCTCGGCAGGCCGAGCTCTGGAAACACCATATATTTT
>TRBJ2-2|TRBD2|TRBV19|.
CASSPHTRTSGELFF
TGTGCCAGTAGCCCACACACGAGGACTAGCGGGGAGCTGTTTTTT
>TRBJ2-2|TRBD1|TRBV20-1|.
CSAREPDRDTGELFF
TGCAGTGCTAGAGAACCGGACAGGGACACCGGGGAGCTGTTTTTT
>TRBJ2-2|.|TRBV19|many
CASSMGVTNTGELFF
TGTGCCAGTAGTATGGGTGTGACGAACACCGGGGAGCTGTTTTTT
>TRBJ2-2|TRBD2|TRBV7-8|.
CASRSGTSAAGELFF
TGTGCCAGCAGGTCTGGGACTAGTGCTGCCGGGGAGCTGTTTTTT
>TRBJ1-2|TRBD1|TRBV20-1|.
CSARIPGGVLYGYTF
TGCAGTGCTAGAATACCAGGGGGCGTATTGTACGGCTACACCTTC
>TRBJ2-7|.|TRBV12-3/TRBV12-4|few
CASSYSSRGQDEQYF
TGTGCCAGCAGTTACTCTTCGCGGGGTCAGGACGAGCAGTACTTC
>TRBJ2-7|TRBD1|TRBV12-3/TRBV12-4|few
CASSLPGQGLSDEQYF
TGTGCCAGCAGTTTACCGGGACAGGGATTATCGGACGAGCAGTACTTC
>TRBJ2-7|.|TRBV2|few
CASSERLGEQYF
TGTGCCAGCAGTGAGAGACTAGGAGAGCAGTACTTC
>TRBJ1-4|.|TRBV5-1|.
CASSLDGTWGYEKLFF
TGCGCCAGCAGCTTGGATGGCACCTGGGGATATGAAAAACTGTTTTTT
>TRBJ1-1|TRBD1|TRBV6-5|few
CASREQGALGNTEAFF
TGTGCCAGCAGAGAACAGGGGGCTCTCGGGAACACTGAAGCTTTCTTT
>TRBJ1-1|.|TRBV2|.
CAGSTTGRTEAFF
TGTGCCGGTAGTACTACAGGGCGCACTGAAGCTTTCTTT
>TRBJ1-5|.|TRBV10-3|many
CAIRPSEVGPQHF
TGTGCCATCAGGCCGTCGGAGGTTGGGCCCCAGCATTTT
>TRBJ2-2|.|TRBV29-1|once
CSVYGPVLNTGELFF
TGCAGCGTTTACGGGCCAGTCCTAAACACCGGGGAGCTGTTTTTT
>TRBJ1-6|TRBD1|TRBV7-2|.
CASSAPGQGGSPLHF
TGTGCCAGCAGTGCACCGGGACAGGGGGGTTCACCCCTCCACTTT
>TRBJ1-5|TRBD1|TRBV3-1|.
CASSQGTGPQGPQHF
TGTGCCAGCAGCCAGGGGACAGGCCCTCAAGGGCCCCAGCATTTT
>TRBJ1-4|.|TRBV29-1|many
CSVILLREATNEKLFF
TGCAGCGTAATACTGCTCAGGGAGGCAACTAATGAAAAACTGTTTTTT
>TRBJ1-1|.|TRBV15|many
CATSDDIPNTEAFF
TGTGCCACCAGCGACGATATCCCGAACACTGAAGCTTTCTTT
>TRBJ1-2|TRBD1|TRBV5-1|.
CASSLEGQGGYGYTF
TGCGCCAGCAGCTTGGAGGGACAGGGGGGCTATGGCTACACCTTC
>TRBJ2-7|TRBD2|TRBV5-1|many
CASSPGLAGGEQYF
TGCGCCAGCAGCCCGGGACTAGCGGGCGGCGAGCAGTACTTC
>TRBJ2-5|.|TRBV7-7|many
CASSLGRERETQYF
TGTGCCAGCAGCTTAGGAAGGGAGCGGGAGACCCAGTACTTC
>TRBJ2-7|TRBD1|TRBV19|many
CASSIATGNYEQYF
TGTGCCAGTAGTATAGCGACAGGGAACTACGAGCAGTACTTC
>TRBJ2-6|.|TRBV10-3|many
CAISEWAGQDSGANVLTF
TGTGCCATCAGTGAGTGGGCAGGCCAAGACTCTGGGGCCAACGTCCTGACTTTC
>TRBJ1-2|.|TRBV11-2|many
CASSLEGGYYGYTF
TGTGCCAGCAGCTTAGAGGGAGGTTACTATGGCTACACCTTC
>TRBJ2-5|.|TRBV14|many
CASSQVNLQETQYF
TGTGCCAGCAGCCAAGTCAACCTACAAGAGACCCAGTACTTC
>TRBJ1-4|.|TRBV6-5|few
CASSKSTATNEKLFF
TGTGCCAGCAGTAAATCCACAGCAACTAATGAAAAACTGTTTTTT
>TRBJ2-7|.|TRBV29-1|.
CSAQTPGRRLRFLEQYF
TGCAGTGCCCAAACCCCGGGCCGCCGATTGAGGTTCTTGGAGCAGTACTTC
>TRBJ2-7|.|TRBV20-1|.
CSAREGFGEQYF
TGCAGTGCTAGGGAGGGTTTCGGCGAGCAGTACTTC